Listed below are T cell receptor beta chains from one sample, sequenced in a study of T-cell reconstitution after alpha-beta-depleted transplantation in children. TCRdb reanalysed the PCR reads using MiXCR and keeps one entry per CDR3 protein. The sample comprises 140,000 to 150,000 distinct CDR3 sequences, about 9% of which are singletons, and over 15% rests with the top ten. This sample comprised PBMCs, mostly from graft donor cells, obtained 180 days after TCRalphabeta/CD19-depleted stem cell transplant. The receptors here all came from a female patient aged 2-15 years who had a stem cell transplant for congenital amegakaryocytic thrombocytopenia, so the T cells may come from the graft donor. Both conserved end residues are trimmed from each CDR3. Fields, in order: J gene, V gene, CDR3 protein.

TRBJ2-3	TRBV19	ASGQGVRTDTQY
TRBJ1-4	TRBV3-1	ASSQDWNEKLF
TRBJ1-4	TRBV4-2	ASSQATLRNEKLF
TRBJ2-1	TRBV20-1	SAISGGPYNEQF
TRBJ1-2	TRBV12-3/TRBV12-4	ASSRRQGPSYGYT
TRBJ2-7	TRBV5-1	ASSLGRGLYEQY
TRBJ2-1	TRBV24-1	ATSDPGQGSSYNEQF
TRBJ2-1	TRBV28	ASSPKGLAARNEQF
TRBJ2-7	TRBV24-1	ATSSDRAPYEQY
TRBJ1-5	TRBV28	ASSLGAGRRGNQPQH
TRBJ2-1	TRBV28	ASSRAALAGANNEQF
TRBJ2-3	TRBV12-3/TRBV12-4	ASSFRLAGITDTQY
TRBJ2-4	TRBV12-3/TRBV12-4	ASSTGQGAVNIQY
TRBJ1-6	TRBV20-1	SARGAPESLYNSPLH
TRBJ1-3	TRBV12-3/TRBV12-4	ASRQTQAGNTIY
TRBJ2-2	TRBV14	ASSLDTGGAGELF
TRBJ1-1	TRBV5-1	ASSPGPGMITEAF
TRBJ1-3	TRBV11-2	ASSPANNGYTIY
TRBJ1-4	TRBV28	ASSYPDTRGEKLF
TRBJ2-1	TRBV12-3/TRBV12-4	ASSRTSETPYNEQF
TRBJ2-2	TRBV7-6	ASSSLRGPNTGELF
TRBJ1-4	TRBV12-3/TRBV12-4	ASRRTGEKLF
TRBJ1-1	TRBV20-1	SASTGWLSSRPNTEAF
TRBJ2-5	TRBV27	ASSLASLKETQY
TRBJ2-2	TRBV19	ASIETGFGELF
TRBJ2-7	TRBV10-3	AISAGLPSYEQY
TRBJ1-1	TRBV11-2	ASSPRTGRTEAF
TRBJ2-7	TRBV20-1	SAHGTGNYEQY
TRBJ2-2	TRBV5-1	ASSSLAAPNTGELF
TRBJ1-3	TRBV28	ASRDRAGNTIY
TRBJ1-4	TRBV29-1	SVVSPANSGEKLF
TRBJ2-2	TRBV12-3/TRBV12-4	ASTQGRGLNTGELF
TRBJ2-7	TRBV6-2/TRBV6-3	ASSPPGGSRPYEQY
TRBJ2-5	TRBV4-1	ASSQGWGKGETQY
TRBJ2-7	TRBV6-5	ASSYRTTSYEQY
TRBJ1-1	TRBV7-9	ASSPRQAF
TRBJ2-3	TRBV6-1	ASRVDRGRPDTQY
TRBJ1-5	TRBV5-5	ASSLEGVNQPQH
TRBJ2-3	TRBV20-1	SATGTSGPGDTQY
TRBJ1-1	TRBV5-5	ASSGTVNTEAF
TRBJ1-4	TRBV20-1	SARDLGGGEKLF
TRBJ2-1	TRBV10-2	ASRRGQGSDEQF
TRBJ1-3	TRBV7-9	ASSPTRVSGNTIY
TRBJ1-2	TRBV20-1	SAPGQGAVNYGYT
TRBJ2-1	TRBV20-1	SAGGQLAGGSKSPFEQF
TRBJ2-6	TRBV7-3	ASSLGVGGANVLT
TRBJ1-5	TRBV28	ASTPGDWGVQPQH
TRBJ2-1	TRBV20-1	SARDRGTYNEQF